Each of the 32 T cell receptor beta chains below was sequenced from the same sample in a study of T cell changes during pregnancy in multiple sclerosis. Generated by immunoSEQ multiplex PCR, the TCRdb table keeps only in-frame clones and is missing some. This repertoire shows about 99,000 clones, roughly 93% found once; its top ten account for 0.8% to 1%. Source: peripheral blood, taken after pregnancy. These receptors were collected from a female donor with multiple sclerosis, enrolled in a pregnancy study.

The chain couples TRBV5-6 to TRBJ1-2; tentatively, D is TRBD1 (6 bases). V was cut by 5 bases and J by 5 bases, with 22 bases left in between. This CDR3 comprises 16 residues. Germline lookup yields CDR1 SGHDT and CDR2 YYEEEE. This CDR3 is CASSWGQGTRNYGYTF. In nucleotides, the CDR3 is TGTGCCAGCAGTTGGGGGCAGGGGACCCGTAATTATGGCTACACCTTC.

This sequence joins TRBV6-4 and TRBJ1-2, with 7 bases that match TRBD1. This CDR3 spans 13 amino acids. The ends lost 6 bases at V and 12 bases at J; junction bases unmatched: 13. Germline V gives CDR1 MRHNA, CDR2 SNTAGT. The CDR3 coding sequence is TGTGCCAGCAGCGAAGAATTTGGAAGGGGGCACACCTTC. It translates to CASSEEFGRGHTF.

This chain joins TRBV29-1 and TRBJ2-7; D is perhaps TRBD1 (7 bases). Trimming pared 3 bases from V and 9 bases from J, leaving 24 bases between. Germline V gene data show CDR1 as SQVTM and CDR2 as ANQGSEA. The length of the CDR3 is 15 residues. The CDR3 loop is CSVEVWAGGKAGQYF. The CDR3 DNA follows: TGCAGCGTTGAGGTTTGGGCAGGGGGGAAAGCTGGGCAGTACTTC.

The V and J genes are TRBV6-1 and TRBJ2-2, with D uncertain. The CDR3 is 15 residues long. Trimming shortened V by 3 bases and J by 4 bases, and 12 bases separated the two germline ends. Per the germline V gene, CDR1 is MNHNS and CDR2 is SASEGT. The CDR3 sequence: CASSDFQVLTGELFF. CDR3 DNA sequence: TGTGCCAGCAGTGATTTTCAGGTACTCACCGGGGAGCTGTTTTTT.

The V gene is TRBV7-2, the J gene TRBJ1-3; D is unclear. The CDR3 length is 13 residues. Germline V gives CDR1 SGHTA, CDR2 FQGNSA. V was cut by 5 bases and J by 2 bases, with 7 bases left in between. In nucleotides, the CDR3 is TGTGCCAGCAGCGCCCCGGCTGGAAACACCATATATTTT. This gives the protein CASSAPAGNTIYF.

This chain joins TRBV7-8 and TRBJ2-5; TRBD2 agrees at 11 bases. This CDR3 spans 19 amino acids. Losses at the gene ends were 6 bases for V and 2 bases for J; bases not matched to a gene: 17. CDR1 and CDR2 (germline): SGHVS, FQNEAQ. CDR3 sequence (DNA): TGTGCCAGCAGTTTAAACGGCCGACTAGCGGGGCCCACTCAAGAGACCCAGTACTTC. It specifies CASSLNGRLAGPTQETQYF.

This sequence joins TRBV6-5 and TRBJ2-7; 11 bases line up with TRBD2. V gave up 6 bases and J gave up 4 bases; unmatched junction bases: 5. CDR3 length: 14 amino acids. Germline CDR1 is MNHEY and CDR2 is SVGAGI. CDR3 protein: CASSTSGGPYEQYF. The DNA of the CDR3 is TGTGCCAGCAGCACTAGCGGGGGACCTTACGAGCAGTACTTC.

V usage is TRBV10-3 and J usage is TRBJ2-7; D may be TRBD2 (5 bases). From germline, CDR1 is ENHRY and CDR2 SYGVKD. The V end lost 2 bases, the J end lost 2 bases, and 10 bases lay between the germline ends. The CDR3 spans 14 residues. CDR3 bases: TGTGCCATCAGTGAGGGGAGTGGGGCCTACGAGCAGTACTTC. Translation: CAISEGSGAYEQYF.

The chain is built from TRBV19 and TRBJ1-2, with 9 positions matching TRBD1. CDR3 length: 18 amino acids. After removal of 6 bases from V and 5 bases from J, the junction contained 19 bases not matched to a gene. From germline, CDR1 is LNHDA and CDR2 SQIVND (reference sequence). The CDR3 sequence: CASSRDRPGQGPGYGYTF. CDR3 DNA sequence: TGTGCCAGTAGCCGAGACCGCCCGGGACAGGGACCAGGGTATGGCTACACCTTC. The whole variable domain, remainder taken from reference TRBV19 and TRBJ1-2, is DGGITQSPKYLFRKEGQNVTLSCEQNLNHDAMYWYRQDPGQGLRLIYYSQIVNDFQKGDIAEGYSVSREKKESFPLTVTSAQKNPTAFYLCASSRDRPGQGPGYGYTFGSGTRLTVV.

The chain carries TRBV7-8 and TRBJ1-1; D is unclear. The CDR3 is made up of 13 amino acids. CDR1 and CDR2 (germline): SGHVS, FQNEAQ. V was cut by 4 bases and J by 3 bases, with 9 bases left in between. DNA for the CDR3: TGTGCCAGCAGCTCGGCGGTAGACACTGAAGCTTTCTTT. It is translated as CASSSAVDTEAFF.

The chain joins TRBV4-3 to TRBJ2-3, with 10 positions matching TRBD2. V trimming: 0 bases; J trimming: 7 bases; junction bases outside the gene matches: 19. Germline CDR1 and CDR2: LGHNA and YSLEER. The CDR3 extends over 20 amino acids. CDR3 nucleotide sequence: TGCGCCAGCAGCCAAGAGCGGCTAGCGGGGGCCAGATTACGAGGGTATACGCAGTATTTT. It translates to CASSQERLAGARLRGYTQYF.

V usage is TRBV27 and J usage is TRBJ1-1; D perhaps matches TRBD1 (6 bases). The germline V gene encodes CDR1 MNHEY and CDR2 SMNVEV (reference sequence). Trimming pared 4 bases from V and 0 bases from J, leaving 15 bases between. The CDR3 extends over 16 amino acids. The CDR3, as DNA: TGTGCCAGCAGTTCCCTGGGGGCGCTCATGAACACTGAAGCTTTCTTT. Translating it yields CASSSLGALMNTEAFF.

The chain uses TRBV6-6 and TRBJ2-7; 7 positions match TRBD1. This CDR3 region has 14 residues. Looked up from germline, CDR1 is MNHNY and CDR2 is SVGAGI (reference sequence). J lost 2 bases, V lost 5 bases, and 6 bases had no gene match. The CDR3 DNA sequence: TGTGCCAGCAGTACGACAGGGAATCCCTACGAGCAGTACTTC. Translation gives CASSTTGNPYEQYF.

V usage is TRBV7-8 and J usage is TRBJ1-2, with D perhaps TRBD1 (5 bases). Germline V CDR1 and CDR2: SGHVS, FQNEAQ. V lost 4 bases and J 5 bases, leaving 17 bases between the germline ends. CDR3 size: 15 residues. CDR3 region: CASSSSTGPVYGYTF. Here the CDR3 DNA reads TGTGCCAGCAGCTCGAGTACAGGCCCCGTATATGGCTACACCTTC.

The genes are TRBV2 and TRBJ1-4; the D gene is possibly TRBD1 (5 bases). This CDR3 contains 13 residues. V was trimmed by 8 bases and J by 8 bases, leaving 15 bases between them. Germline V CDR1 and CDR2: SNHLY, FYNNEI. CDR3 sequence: CASRRDGGEKLFF. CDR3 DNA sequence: TGTGCCAGCCGGAGGGACGGCGGCGAAAAACTGTTTTTT.

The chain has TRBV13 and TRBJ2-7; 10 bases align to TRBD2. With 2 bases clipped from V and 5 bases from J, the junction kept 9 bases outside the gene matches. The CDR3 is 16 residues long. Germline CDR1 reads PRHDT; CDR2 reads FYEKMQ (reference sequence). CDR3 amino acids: CASSLRLAGVPHEQYF. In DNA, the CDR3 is TGTGCCAGCAGCTTACGGCTAGCGGGGGTCCCCCACGAGCAGTACTTC.

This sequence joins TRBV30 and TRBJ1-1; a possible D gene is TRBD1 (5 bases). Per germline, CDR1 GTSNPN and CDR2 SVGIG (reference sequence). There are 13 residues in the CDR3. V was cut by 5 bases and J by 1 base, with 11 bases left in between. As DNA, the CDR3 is TGTGCCTGGGCCCGACAGTCGAACACTGAAGCTTTCTTT. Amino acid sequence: CAWARQSNTEAFF.

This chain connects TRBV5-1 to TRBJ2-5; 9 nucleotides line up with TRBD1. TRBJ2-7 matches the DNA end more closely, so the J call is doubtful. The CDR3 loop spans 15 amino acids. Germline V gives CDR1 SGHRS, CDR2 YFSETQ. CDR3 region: CASRLPGQGVDEQYF. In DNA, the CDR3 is TGCGCCAGCAGGCTCCCGGGACAGGGAGTCGACGAGCAGTACTTC.

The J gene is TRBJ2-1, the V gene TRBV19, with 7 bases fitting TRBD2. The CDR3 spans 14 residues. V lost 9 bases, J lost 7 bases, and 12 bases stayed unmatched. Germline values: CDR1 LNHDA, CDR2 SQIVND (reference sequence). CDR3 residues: CASSGGRVLNEQFF. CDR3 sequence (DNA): TGTGCCAGCAGTGGAGGGAGGGTGTTGAATGAGCAGTTCTTC.

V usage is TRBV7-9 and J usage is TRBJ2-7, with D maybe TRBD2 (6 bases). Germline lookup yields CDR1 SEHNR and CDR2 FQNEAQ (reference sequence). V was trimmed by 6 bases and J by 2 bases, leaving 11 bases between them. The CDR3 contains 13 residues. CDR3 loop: CASSYGGAYEQYF. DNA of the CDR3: TGTGCCAGCAGTTATGGAGGGGCCTACGAGCAGTACTTC.

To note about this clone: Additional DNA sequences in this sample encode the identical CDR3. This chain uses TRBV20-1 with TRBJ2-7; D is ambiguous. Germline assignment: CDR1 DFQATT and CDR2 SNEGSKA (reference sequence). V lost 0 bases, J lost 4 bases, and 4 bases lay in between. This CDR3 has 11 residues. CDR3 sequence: CSARDLYEQYF. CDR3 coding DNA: TGCAGTGCTAGAGATCTATACGAGCAGTACTTC.

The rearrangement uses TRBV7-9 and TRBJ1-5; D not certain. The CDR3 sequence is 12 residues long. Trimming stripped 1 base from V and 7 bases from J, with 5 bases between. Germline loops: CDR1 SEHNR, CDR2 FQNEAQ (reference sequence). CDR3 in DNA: TGTGCCAGCAGCTTAGAATCACAGCCCCAGCATTTT. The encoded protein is CASSLESQPQHF.

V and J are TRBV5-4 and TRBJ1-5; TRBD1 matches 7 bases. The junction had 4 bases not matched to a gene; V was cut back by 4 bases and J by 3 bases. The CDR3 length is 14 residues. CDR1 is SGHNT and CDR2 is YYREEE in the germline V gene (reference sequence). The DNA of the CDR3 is TGTGCCAGCAGCAACACAGGGGACAATCAGCCCCAGCATTTT. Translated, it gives CASSNTGDNQPQHF.

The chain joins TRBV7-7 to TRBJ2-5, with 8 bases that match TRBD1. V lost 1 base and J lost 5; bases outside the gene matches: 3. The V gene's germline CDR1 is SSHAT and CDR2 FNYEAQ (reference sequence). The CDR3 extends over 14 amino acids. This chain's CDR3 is CASSLETGVETQYF. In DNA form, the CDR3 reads TGTGCCAGCAGCTTAGAGACAGGGGTTGAGACCCAGTACTTC. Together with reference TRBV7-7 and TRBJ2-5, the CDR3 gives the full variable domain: GAGVSQSPRYKVTKRGQDVTLRCDPISSHATLYWYQQALGQGPEFLTYFNYEAQPDKSGLPSDRFSAERPEGSISTLTIQRTEQRDSAMYRCASSLETGVETQYFGPGTRLLVL.

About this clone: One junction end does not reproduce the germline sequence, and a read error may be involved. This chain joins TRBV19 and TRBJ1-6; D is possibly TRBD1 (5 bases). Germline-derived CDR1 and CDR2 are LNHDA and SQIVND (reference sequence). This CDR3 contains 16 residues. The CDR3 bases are TGTGCCAGTAGTTTCTCGGGGGAATGGTATACTTCACCCCTCCACTTT. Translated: CASSFSGEWYTSPLHF. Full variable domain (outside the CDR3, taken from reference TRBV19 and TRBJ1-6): DGGITQSPKYLFRKEGQNVTLSCEQNLNHDAMYWYRQDPGQGLRLIYYSQIVNDFQKGDIAEGYSVSREKKESFPLTVTSAQKNPTAFYLCASSFSGEWYTSPLHFGNGTRLTVT.

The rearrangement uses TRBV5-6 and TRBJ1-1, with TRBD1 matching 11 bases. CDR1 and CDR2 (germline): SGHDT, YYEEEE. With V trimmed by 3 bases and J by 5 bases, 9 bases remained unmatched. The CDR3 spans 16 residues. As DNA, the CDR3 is TGTGCCAGCAGCTCGCCCTGGACAGGGGGCAGAACTGAAGCTTTCTTT. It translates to CASSSPWTGGRTEAFF.

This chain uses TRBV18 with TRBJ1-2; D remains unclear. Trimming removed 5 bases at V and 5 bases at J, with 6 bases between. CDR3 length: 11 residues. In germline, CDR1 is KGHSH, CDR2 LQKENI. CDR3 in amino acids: CASSSQYGYTF. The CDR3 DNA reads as TGTGCCAGCTCATCCCAGTATGGCTACACCTTC. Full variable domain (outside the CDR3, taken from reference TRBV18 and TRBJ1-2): NAGVMQNPRHLVRRRGQEARLRCSPMKGHSHVYWYRQLPEEGLKFMVYLQKENIIDESGMPKERFSAEFPKEGPSILRIQQVVRGDSAAYFCASSSQYGYTFGSGTRLTVV.

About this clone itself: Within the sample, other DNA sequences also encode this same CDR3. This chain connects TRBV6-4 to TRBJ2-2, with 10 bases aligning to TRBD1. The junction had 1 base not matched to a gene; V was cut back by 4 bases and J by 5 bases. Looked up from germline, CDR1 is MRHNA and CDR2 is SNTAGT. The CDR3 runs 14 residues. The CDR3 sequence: CASSAGQGTGELFF. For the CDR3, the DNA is TGTGCCAGCAGTGCGGGACAGGGGACCGGGGAGCTGTTTTTT.

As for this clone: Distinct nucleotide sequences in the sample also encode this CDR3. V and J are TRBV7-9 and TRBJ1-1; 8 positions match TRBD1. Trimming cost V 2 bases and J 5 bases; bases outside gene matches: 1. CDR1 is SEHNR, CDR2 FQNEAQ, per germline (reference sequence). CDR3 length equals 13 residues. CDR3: CASSLTGGTEAFF. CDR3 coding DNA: TGTGCCAGCAGCTTAACAGGGGGGACTGAAGCTTTCTTT.

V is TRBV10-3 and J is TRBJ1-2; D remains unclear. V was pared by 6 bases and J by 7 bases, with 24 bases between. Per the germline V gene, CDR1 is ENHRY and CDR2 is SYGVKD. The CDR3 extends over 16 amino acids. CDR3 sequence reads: CAIRVYFSVPMIGYTF. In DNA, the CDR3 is TGTGCCATCAGGGTTTATTTTTCCGTACCTATGATTGGCTACACCTTC.

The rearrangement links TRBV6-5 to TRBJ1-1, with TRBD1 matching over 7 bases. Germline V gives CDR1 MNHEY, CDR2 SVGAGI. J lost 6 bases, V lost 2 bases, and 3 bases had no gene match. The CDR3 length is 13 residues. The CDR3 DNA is TGTGCCAGCAGTTACAGGCAGGGGGCTGAAGCTTTCTTT. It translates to CASSYRQGAEAFF.

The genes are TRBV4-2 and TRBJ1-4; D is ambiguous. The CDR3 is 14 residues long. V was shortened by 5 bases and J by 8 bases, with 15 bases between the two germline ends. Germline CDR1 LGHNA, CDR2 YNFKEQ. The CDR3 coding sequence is TGTGCCAGCAGCGGAGTGGCCGGAGGGGAAAAACTGTTTTTT. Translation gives CASSGVAGGEKLFF.